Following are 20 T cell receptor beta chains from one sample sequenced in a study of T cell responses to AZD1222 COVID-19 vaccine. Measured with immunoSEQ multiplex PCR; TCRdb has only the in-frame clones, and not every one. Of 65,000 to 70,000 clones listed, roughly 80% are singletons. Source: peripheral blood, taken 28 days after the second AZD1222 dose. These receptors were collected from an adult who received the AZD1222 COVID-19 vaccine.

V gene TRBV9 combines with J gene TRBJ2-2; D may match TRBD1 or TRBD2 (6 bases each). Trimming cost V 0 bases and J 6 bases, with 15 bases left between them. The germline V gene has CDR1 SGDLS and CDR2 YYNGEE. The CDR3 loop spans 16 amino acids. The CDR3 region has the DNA TGTGCCAGCAGCGTAGGCCCGGGGGCTTACGCCGGGGAGCTGTTTTTT. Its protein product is CASSVGPGAYAGELFF.

The CDR3, as DNA: TGTGCCAGCAGGAAGGACAGGGACAATTCACCCCTCCACTTT. It specifies CASRKDRDNSPLHF. V usage is TRBV2 and J usage is TRBJ1-6, with 8 bases matching TRBD1. CDR3 length equals 14 residues. Germline-derived CDR1 and CDR2 are SNHLY and FYNNEI. The junction had 5 bases not matched to a gene; V was cut back by 6 bases and J by 7 bases.

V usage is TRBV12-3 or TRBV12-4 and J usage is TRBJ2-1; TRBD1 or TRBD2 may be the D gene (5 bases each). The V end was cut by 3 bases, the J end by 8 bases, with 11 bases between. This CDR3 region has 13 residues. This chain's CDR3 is CASSFLRGDEQFF. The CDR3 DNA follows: TGTGCCAGCAGTTTTCTCCGGGGCGATGAGCAGTTCTTC.

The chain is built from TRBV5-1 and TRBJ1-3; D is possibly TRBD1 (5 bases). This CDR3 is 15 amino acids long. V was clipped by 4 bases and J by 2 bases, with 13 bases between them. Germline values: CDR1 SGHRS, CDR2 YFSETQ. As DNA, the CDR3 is TGCGCCAGCAGCCAAACGACAGTTCCTGGAAACACCATATATTTT. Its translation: CASSQTTVPGNTIYF.

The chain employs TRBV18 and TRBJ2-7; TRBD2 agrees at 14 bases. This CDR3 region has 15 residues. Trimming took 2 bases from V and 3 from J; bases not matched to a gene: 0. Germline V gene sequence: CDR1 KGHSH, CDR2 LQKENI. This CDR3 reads CASSPGTSGSYEQYF. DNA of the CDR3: TGTGCCAGCTCACCAGGGACTAGCGGGAGCTACGAGCAGTACTTC.

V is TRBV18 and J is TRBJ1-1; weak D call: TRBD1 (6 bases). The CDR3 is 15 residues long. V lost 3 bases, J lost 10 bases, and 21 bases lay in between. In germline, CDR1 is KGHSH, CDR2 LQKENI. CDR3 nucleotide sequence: TGTGCCAGCTCACCTTATCCGACAGCGGAGGGGGGAGCTTTCTTT. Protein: CASSPYPTAEGGAFF.

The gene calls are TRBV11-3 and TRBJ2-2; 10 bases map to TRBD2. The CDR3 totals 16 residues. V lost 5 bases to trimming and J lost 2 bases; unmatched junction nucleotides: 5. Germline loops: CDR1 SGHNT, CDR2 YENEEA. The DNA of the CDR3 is TGTGCCAGCAGCCCCACTAGCGGGACAAACACCGGGGAGCTGTTTTTT. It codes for CASSPTSGTNTGELFF.

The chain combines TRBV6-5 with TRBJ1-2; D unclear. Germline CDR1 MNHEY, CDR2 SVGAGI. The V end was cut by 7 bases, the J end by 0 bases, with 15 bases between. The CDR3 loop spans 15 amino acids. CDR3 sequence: CASTIDLMANYGYTF. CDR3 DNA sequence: TGTGCCAGCACCATAGACTTAATGGCTAACTATGGCTACACCTTC.

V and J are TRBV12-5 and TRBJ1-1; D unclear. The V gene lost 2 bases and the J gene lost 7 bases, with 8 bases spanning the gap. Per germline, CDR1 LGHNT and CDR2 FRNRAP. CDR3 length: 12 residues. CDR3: CASGLTNFEAFF. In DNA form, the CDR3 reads TGTGCTAGTGGTTTGACTAATTTTGAAGCTTTCTTT.

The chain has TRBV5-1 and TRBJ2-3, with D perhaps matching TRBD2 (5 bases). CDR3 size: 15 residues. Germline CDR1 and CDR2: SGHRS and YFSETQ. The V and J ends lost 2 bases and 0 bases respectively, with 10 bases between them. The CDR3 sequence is CASSLFGGSTDTQYF. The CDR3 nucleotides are TGCGCCAGCAGCTTATTCGGCGGGAGCACAGATACGCAGTATTTT.

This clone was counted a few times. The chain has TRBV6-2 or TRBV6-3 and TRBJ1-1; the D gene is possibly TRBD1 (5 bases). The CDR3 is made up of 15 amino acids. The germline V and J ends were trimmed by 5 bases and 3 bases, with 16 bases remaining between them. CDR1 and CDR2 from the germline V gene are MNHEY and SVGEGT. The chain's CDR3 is CASSMTAGMDTEAFF. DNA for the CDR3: TGTGCCAGCAGTATGACAGCAGGGATGGACACTGAAGCTTTCTTT.

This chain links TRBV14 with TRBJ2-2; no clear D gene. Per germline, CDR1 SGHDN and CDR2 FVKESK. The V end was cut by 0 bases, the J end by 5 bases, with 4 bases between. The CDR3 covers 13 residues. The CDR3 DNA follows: TGTGCCAGCAGCCAAGACTTAACCGGGGAGCTGTTTTTT. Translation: CASSQDLTGELFF.

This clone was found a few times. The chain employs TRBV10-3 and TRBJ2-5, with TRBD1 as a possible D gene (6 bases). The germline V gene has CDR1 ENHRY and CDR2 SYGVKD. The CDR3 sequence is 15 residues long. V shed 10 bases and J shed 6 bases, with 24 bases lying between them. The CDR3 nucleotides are TGTGCCACACAACAGGGTTTTGAAGCCCGTCAGACCCAGTACTTC. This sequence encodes CATQQGFEARQTQYF.

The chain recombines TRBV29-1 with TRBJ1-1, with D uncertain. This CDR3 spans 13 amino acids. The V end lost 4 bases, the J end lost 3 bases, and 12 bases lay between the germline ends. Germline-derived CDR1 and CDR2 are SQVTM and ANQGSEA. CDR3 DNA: TGCAGCGTTGTGGTGGCAGCATACACTGAAGCTTTCTTT. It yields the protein CSVVVAAYTEAFF. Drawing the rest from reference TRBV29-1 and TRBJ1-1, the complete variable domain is SAVISQKPSRDICQRGTSLTIQCQVDSQVTMMFWYRQQPGQSLTLIATANQGSEATYESGFVIDKFPISRPNLTFSTLTVSNMSPEDSSIYLCSVVVAAYTEAFFGQGTRLTVV.

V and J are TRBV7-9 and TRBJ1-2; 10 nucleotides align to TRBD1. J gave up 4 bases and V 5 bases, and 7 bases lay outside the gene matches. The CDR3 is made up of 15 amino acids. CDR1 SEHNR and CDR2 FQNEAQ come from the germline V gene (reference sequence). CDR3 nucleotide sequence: TGTGCCAGCAGCCCCCGACAGGGGGCATCCTATGGCTACACCTTC. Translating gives CASSPRQGASYGYTF.

The DNA for the CDR3 is TGTGCCAGCAGCTTTTGGGGGCTTGAAATCCAAGAGACCCAGTACTTC. Protein: CASSFWGLEIQETQYF. The chain carries TRBV11-2 and TRBJ2-5; D perhaps matches TRBD1 (6 bases). This CDR3 has 16 amino acids. V gave up 3 bases and J gave up 1 base, with 15 bases separating them. Germline values: CDR1 SGHAT, CDR2 FQNNGV.

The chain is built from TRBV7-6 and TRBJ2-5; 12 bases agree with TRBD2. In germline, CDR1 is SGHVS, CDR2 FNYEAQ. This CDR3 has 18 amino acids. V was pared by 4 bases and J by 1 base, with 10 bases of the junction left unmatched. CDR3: CASSSIMGTSGLQETQYF. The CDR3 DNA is TGTGCCAGCAGCTCAATAATGGGGACTAGCGGGCTCCAAGAGACCCAGTACTTC.

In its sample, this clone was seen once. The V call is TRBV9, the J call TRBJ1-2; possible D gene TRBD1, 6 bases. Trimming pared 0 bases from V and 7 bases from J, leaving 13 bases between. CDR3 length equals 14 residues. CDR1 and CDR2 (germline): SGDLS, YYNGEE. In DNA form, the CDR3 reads TGTGCCAGCAGCGTAGCGGCACAGGGCAGTGGCTACACCTTC. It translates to CASSVAAQGSGYTF.

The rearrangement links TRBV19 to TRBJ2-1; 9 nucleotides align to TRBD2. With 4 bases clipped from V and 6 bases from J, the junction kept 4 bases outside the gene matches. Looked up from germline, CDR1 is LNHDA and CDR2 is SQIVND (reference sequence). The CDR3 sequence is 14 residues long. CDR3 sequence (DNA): TGTGCCAGTAGTAGTAGCGGGAGAGCCAATGAGCAGTTCTTC. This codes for CASSSSGRANEQFF.

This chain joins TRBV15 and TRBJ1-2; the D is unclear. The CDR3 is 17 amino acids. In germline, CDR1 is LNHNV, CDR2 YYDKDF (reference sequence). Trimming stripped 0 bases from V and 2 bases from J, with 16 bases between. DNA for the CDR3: TGTGCCACCAGCAGAGATCTCCCCGACGCTATAAACTATGGCTACACCTTC. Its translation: CATSRDLPDAINYGYTF.